These 5 T cell receptor beta chains share one sample of origin, sequenced in a study of blood T cells in healthy people across ages. A sample-barcoded 5' primer and a J-beta primer mix were used in a second PCR of roughly 6 to 11 cycles. TCRdb called the 5' RACE reads again in MiXCR, with one record for every CDR3 protein. The table lists 800,000 or so distinct CDR3 sequences, around a quarter of them singletons. The sample was also linked to a second study, of T cells of mothers and their children.

Sequenced: blood. Receptor source: a boy aged 5-17 years in good health.

This rearrangement joins TRBV27 to TRBJ2-1, with TRBD2 identical over 10 bases. Germline values: CDR1 MNHEY, CDR2 SMNVEV (reference sequence). The CDR3 sequence is 15 residues long. The V gene end was trimmed by 11 bases and the J gene end by 5 bases; junction bases not matched to a gene: 12. DNA for the CDR3: TGTGCCGGCACCTCAGCGGGAGGGGGAAACAATGAGCAGTTCTTC. Translated, it gives CAGTSAGGGNNEQFF.

The sample holds a few counts of this clonotype. The rearrangement uses TRBV6-5 and TRBJ2-3; 8 positions agree with TRBD2. Germline CDR1 and CDR2: MNHEY and SVGAGI. V lost 6 bases, J lost 4 bases, and 6 bases stayed unmatched. There are 14 residues in the CDR3. The chain's CDR3 is CASRLAGRPDTQYF. CDR3 coding DNA: TGTGCCAGCAGGCTAGCGGGCCGCCCAGATACGCAGTATTTT.

This clonotype was seen only a few times. The chain links TRBV28 to TRBJ2-7; 7 bases are shared with TRBD1. With V trimmed by 1 base and J by 4 bases, 4 bases remained unmatched. The CDR3 length is 14 residues. Germline V gives CDR1 MDHEN, CDR2 SYDVKM. CDR3 sequence: CASSLSARGYEQYF. The CDR3 DNA reads as TGTGCCAGCAGTTTATCGGCCAGGGGGTACGAGCAGTACTTC.

Only a few counts were recorded for this clonotype. The V call is TRBV12-3 or TRBV12-4, the J call TRBJ2-2; the D call may be TRBD1 or TRBD2 (5 bases each). Trimming took off 5 bases at V and 1 base at J, with 11 bases between the two ends. The CDR3 loop spans 15 amino acids. The CDR3 coding sequence is TGTGCCAGCAGTCCGGGACCCGGGAACACCGGGGAGCTGTTTTTT. Encoded protein: CASSPGPGNTGELFF.

Worth noting for this clonotype: A junction boundary mismatches the germline segment, possibly from a read error. The chain is built from TRBV7-2 and TRBJ1-1; unclear D gene. This CDR3 has 15 amino acids. CDR1 is SGHTA and CDR2 is FQGNSA in the germline V gene. The CDR3 protein is CASSLVEPSRTEALF. Here the CDR3 DNA reads TGTGCCAGCAGCTTAGTAGAGCCCTCCCGGACTGAAGCTCTCTTT.